This T cell receptor (beta chain) was observed in a study of neurological immune-mediated disorders. TCRdb re-called the 5' RACE reads through MiXCR, storing one row per CDR3 protein. The sample includes tens of thousands of distinct CDR3 sequences, around 2.9% of them seen just once. Trimming pared 0 bases from V and 9 bases from J, leaving 10 bases between. Germline CDR1 SGHRS, CDR2 YFSETQ. The CDR3 length is 13 residues. This clonotype was observed many times. Noted time point: longitudinal time-point 1 (baseline). This TCR derives from a woman aged 60-75 years with multiple sclerosis. Specimen: PBMCs. The chain couples TRBV5-1 to TRBJ2-1, with D maybe TRBD1 (6 bases). As DNA, the CDR3 is TGCGCCAGCAGCTTGGACAGGGCGATTGAGCAGTTCTTC. This gives the protein CASSLDRAIEQFF.